This TCR beta chain was obtained from a study of blood T cell repertoires in COVID-19. In the study overall: PBMCs, B-cell-depleted T cells, or T cells provided the cDNA or gDNA that made up the material.

This CDR3 has 14 residues. Germline CDR1 reads MNHNY; CDR2 reads SVGAGI (reference sequence). V gave up 5 bases and J gave up 5 bases; unmatched junction bases: 5. Authors' analysis steps: Amplification from reference gene primers served as the basis for estimated nucleated cell counts. TCRdb's copy holds only in-frame clones and misses some; the assay was immunoSEQ multiplex PCR. The DNA was the basis for D and trimming; V, J and clone size are from that table. The sample contains roughly 80,000 clones, 65% to 85% of which appear only once. Sequenced input: peripheral blood. This TCR was sampled from a woman at least 80 years old with acute or convalescent COVID-19. The rearrangement links TRBV6-6 to TRBJ1-4, with 7 bases lining up with TRBD1. The CDR3 nucleotides are TGTGCCAGCAGTAAGGACAGGTTAAATGAAAAACTGTTTTTT. Protein: CASSKDRLNEKLFF.